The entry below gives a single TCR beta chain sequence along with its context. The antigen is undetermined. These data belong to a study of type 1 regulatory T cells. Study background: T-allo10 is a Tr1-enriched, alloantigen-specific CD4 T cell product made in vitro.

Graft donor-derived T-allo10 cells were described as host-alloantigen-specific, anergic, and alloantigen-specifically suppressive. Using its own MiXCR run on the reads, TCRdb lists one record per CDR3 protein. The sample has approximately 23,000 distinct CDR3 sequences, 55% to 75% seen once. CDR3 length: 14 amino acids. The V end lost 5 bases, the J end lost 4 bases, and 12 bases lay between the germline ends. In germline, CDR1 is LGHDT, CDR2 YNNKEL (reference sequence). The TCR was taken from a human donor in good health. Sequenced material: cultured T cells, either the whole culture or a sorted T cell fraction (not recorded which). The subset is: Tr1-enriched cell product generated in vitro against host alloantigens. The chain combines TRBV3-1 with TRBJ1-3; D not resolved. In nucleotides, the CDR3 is TGTGCCAGCAGCAAAACGGACGGGGGAAACACCATATATTTT. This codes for CASSKTDGGNTIYF.